This T cell receptor (beta chain) was retrieved from a study of spatial heterogeneity in lung cancer. Whole-study context: Sequencing consistently turned up more beta-chain sequences than alpha-chain sequences. Matched bulk RNA-seq yielded a T cell transcriptional module score. Counts of TCR transcripts in tumor regions correlated strongly with that score. Study-wide results and limits: Counts that tracked tumor mutation counts were those of expanded intratumoral alpha and beta TCRs.

This clonotype was picked up many times. What it binds is not known. Documented time point: sample taken at primary tumor resection. The donors were 72 patients with non-small cell lung cancer that was early-stage and untreated. Frozen PBMC, nontumor lung or tumor provided whole RNA, which was sequenced unsorted. CDR1 is DFQATT and CDR2 is SNEGSKA in the germline V gene (reference sequence). CDR3 length: 17 amino acids. The trim removed 4 bases at V and 3 bases at J, leaving 15 bases unmatched. TCRdb ran MiXCR on the 5' RACE reads and lists one entry per CDR3 protein. The sample shows approximately 94,000 distinct CDR3 sequences, 4.4% of them seen only once.

The V gene is TRBV20-1, the J gene TRBJ2-1, with 7 bases identical to TRBD2. The specimen was lung tumor tissue, collected at surgery. The sequence came from a male donor with early-stage non-small cell lung cancer. Written as DNA, the CDR3 is TGCAGTGCTACCAACTATCGATCTAGCGGTATCTACAATGAGCAGTTCTTC. This translates into CSATNYRSSGIYNEQFF.